This T cell receptor (beta chain) was sequenced for a study of response to subunit inactivated influenza vaccine. Study-level findings and limits: A suggestion made by the authors is that each seasonal influenza vaccination recruits few new T cells.

In germline, CDR1 is SNHLY, CDR2 FYNNEI. The CDR3 has 18 residues. Trimming pared 3 bases from V and 0 bases from J, leaving 15 bases between. This clonotype turned up a few times. What it binds is not known. Using its own MiXCR run on the RT-PCR reads, TCRdb lists one record per CDR3 protein. The repertoire holds 500,000 or so distinct CDR3 sequences, with approximately 11% as singletons. The chain combines TRBV2 with TRBJ2-6; no firm D call. The specimen comprised PBMCs from blood, sampled more than 35 days after vaccination. This TCR was sampled from a man in his fifties or sixties who received an inactivated influenza vaccine. CDR3 in DNA: TGTGCCAGCAGTGAGGTCTTCGGCCAGAGCTCTGGGGCCAACGTCCTGACTTTC. Amino acid sequence: CASSEVFGQSSGANVLTF.